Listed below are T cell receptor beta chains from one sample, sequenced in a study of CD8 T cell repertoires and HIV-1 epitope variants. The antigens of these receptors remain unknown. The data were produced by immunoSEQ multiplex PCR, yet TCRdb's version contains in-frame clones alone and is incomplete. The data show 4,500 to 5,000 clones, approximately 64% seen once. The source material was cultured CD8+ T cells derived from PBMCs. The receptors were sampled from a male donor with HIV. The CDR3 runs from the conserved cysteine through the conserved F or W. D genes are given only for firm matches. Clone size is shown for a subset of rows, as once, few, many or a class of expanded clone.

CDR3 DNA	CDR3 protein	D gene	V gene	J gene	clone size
TGTGCCAGCAGTTTATTCGTCCCAGGAACTAGCAATCAGCCCCAGCATTTT	CASSLFVPGTSNQPQHF	-	TRBV27	TRBJ1-5	once
TGTGCCAGCAGCGAGATTCAGGGGGCGATCAACGAGCAGTACTTC	CASSEIQGAINEQYF	TRBD1	TRBV7-9	TRBJ2-7	-
TGTGCCAGCAGTTACTCTGGGACAGGGTTTGAAGCTTTCTTT	CASSYSGTGFEAFF	TRBD1	TRBV6-5	TRBJ1-1	-
TGTGCCAGCAGTGAAGCGACGAGGGTGACAGGCACTGCCAACGTCCTGACTTTC	CASSEATRVTGTANVLTF	-	TRBV6-1	TRBJ2-6	few
TGTGCCAGCAGTTTACGGGACAGGGGAGACGAGCAGTACTTC	CASSLRDRGDEQYF	TRBD1	TRBV27	TRBJ2-7	few
TGTGCCAGTAGTATACGGGGACAGGGGGAATTCGAGCAGTACTTC	CASSIRGQGEFEQYF	TRBD1	TRBV19	TRBJ2-7	-
TGTGCCAGCAGTGCAAGGGGGACCTACGAGCAGTACTTC	CASSARGTYEQYF	-	TRBV6-5	TRBJ2-7	-
TGTGCCAGCAGCGAACGGACTAGCCTGGGAGATACGCAGTATTTT	CASSERTSLGDTQYF	TRBD2	TRBV5-4	TRBJ2-3	once
TGTGCCAGCAGCTCGGACAGCTACGAGCAGTACTTC	CASSSDSYEQYF	-	TRBV11-2	TRBJ2-7	few
TGCAGCATCCGGGACAGGGTAACGTACGAGCAGTACTTC	CSIRDRVTYEQYF	TRBD1	TRBV29-1	TRBJ2-7	-
TGTGCCAGCAGCCAAGCAGGGGTCAACGAGCAGTACTTC	CASSQAGVNEQYF	-	TRBV4-2	TRBJ2-7	-
TGTGCCAGCAGGACCTCGGAGCTGGGAAACACCATATATTTT	CASRTSELGNTIYF	-	TRBV27	TRBJ1-3	-
TGCGCCAGCAGCCCCTATACGACAGTAGATCAGCCCCAGCATTTT	CASSPYTTVDQPQHF	-	TRBV4-1	TRBJ1-5	-
TGTGCCAGCAGCGCCAACTCAGGGGGCGAGGTTACCTACGAGCAGTACTTC	CASSANSGGEVTYEQYF	TRBD1	TRBV28	TRBJ2-7	-
TGCGCCAGCAGTGAGGCGGGAGGTTCCTACGAGCAGTACTTC	CASSEAGGSYEQYF	TRBD2	TRBV10-2	TRBJ2-7	few
TGTGCCAGCAGTGAGGGTGATAGCAATCAGCCCCAGCATTTT	CASSEGDSNQPQHF	-	TRBV2	TRBJ1-5	-
TGTGCCAGTAGCCCATCGGCAGGGACTTATAGCAATCAGCCCCAGCATTTT	CASSPSAGTYSNQPQHF	-	TRBV19	TRBJ1-5	once
TGTGCCAGCTCACCACCTACGGGCGGTCAAGAGACCCAGTACTTC	CASSPPTGGQETQYF	-	TRBV18	TRBJ2-5	once
TGTGCCAGCAGTTTAGCAGGCTCCTCCTACGAGCAGTACTTC	CASSLAGSSYEQYF	-	TRBV27	TRBJ2-7	few
TGTGCCAGCAGTTTAGGCAGGGAAAACACCGGGGAGCTGTTTTTT	CASSLGRENTGELFF	-	TRBV27	TRBJ2-2	-
TGTGCCAGCAGCTTCCCCGGCCACACGGACACCGGGGAGCTGTTTTTT	CASSFPGHTDTGELFF	-	TRBV5-4	TRBJ2-2	-
TGTGCCAGTAGTATCGGGCTATCCGAGCAGTACTTC	CASSIGLSEQYF	-	TRBV19	TRBJ2-7	-
TGTGCCAGCAGCTTCACAGGACGTGTGGATGGCTACACCTTC	CASSFTGRVDGYTF	-	TRBV5-6	TRBJ1-2	few